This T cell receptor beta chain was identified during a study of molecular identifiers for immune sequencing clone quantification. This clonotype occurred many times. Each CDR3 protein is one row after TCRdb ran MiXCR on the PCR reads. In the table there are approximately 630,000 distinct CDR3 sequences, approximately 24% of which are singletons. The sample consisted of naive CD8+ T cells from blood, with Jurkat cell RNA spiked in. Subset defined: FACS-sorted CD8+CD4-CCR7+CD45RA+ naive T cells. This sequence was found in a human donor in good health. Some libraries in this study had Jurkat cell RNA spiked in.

The CDR3 coding sequence is TGTGCCAGCAGCCCCGACCGGACAGGGGTGCACACCGGGGAGCTGTTTTTT. This codes for CASSPDRTGVHTGELFF. The gene calls are TRBV9 and TRBJ2-2; 9 nucleotides agree with TRBD1. The CDR3 contains 17 residues. The junction had 10 bases not matched to a gene; V was cut back by 4 bases and J by 3 bases. Germline assignment: CDR1 SGDLS and CDR2 YYNGEE.